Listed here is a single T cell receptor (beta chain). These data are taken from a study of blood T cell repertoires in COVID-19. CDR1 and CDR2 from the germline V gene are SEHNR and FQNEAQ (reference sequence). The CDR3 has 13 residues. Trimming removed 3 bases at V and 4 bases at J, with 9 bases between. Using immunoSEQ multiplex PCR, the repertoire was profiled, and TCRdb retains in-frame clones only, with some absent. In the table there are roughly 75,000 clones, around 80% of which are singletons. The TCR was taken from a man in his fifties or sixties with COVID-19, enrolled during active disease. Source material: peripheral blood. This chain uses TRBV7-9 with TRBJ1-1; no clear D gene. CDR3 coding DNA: TGTGCCAGCAGCTTTTCGTCCGGCACTGAAGCTTTCTTT. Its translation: CASSFSSGTEAFF.